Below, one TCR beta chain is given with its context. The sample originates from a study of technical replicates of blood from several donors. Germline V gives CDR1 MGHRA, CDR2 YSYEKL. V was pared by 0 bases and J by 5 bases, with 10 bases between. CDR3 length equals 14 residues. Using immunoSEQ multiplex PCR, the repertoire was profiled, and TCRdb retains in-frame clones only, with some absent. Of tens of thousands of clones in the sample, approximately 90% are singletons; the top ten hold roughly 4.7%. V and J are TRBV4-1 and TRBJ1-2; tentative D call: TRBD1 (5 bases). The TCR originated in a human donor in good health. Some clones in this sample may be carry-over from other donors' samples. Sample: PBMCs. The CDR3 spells CASSQDRGRYGYTF. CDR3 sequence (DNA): TGCGCCAGCAGCCAAGATAGGGGCCGATATGGCTACACCTTC.